The 5 T cell receptor beta chains below come from one sample, sequenced in a study of blood T cells in healthy people across ages. With a J-beta primer mix and a sample-barcoded 5' primer, a second PCR ran about 6 to 11 cycles. TCRdb recomputed calls from the 5' RACE reads with MiXCR, one row per CDR3 protein. Of over 1,200,000 distinct CDR3 sequences listed, approximately 59% are singletons. Specimen: blood. Receptors originate from a man younger than 35 in good health.

The rearrangement links TRBV15 to TRBJ2-5; D gene ambiguous. This CDR3 has 14 residues. Looked up from germline, CDR1 is LNHNV and CDR2 is YYDKDF (reference sequence). V was clipped by 0 bases and J by 5 bases, with 10 bases between them. This CDR3 is CATSRDRSVETQYF. The CDR3 DNA reads TGTGCCACCAGCAGAGATCGGTCAGTGGAGACCCAGTACTTC. Full variable domain (outside the CDR3, taken from reference TRBV15 and TRBJ2-5): DAMVIQNPRYQVTQFGKPVTLSCSQTLNHNVMYWYQQKSSQAPKLLFHYYDKDFNNEADTPDNFQSRRPNTSFCFLDIRSPGLGDTAMYLCATSRDRSVETQYFGPGTRLLVL.

This clonotype occurred a few times. CDR3 amino acids: CASSQRGGETRETQYF. CDR3 DNA: TGCGCCAGCAGCCAACGTGGGGGGGAAACTCGGGAGACCCAGTACTTC. V usage is TRBV4-1 and J usage is TRBJ2-5; TRBD2 agrees at 7 bases. The CDR3 is made up of 16 amino acids. Per germline, CDR1 MGHRA and CDR2 YSYEKL. Germline trimming cut 2 bases from V and 5 bases from J; bases unmatched to any gene: 11.

This clonotype was picked up a small number of times. The rearrangement joins TRBV29-1 to TRBJ1-2; maybe TRBD1 (5 bases). The CDR3 loop spans 14 amino acids. CDR1 is SQVTM, CDR2 ANQGSEA, per germline. V was shortened by 3 bases and J by 4 bases, with 15 bases between the two germline ends. CDR3 coding DNA: TGCAGCGTTGACGGCGGGGGGGGGATCTATGGCTACACCTTC. Translation gives CSVDGGGGIYGYTF.

This clonotype was observed a few times. V and J are TRBV11-2 and TRBJ2-5; possible D gene TRBD2, 6 bases. TRBJ2-7 explains the end of the DNA better; the J call may be wrong. Germline loops: CDR1 SGHAT, CDR2 FQNNGV. The CDR3 sequence is 15 residues long. As DNA, the CDR3 is TGTGCCAGCAGCCCAACGGATGGGACTGCGTACGAGCAGTACTTC. It encodes CASSPTDGTAYEQYF.

In this sample, this clonotype turned up a few times. V and J are TRBV7-9 and TRBJ2-1, with D perhaps matching TRBD1 (6 bases). Germline V CDR1 and CDR2: SEHNR, FQNEAQ (reference sequence). V dropped 4 bases and J dropped 14 bases, with 18 bases sitting between them. The CDR3 extends over 13 amino acids. The DNA for the CDR3 is TGTGCCAGCAGCTCTCAAAATCAGGGGACGAAGTTCTTC. Translated: CASSSQNQGTKFF. The variable domain in full, with the rest retrieved from reference TRBV7-9 and TRBJ2-1, is DTGVSQNPRHKITKRGQNVTFRCDPISEHNRLYWYRQTLGQGPEFLTYFQNEAQLEKSRLLSDRFSAERPKGSFSTLEIQRTEQGDSAMYLCASSSQNQGTKFFGPGTRLTVL.